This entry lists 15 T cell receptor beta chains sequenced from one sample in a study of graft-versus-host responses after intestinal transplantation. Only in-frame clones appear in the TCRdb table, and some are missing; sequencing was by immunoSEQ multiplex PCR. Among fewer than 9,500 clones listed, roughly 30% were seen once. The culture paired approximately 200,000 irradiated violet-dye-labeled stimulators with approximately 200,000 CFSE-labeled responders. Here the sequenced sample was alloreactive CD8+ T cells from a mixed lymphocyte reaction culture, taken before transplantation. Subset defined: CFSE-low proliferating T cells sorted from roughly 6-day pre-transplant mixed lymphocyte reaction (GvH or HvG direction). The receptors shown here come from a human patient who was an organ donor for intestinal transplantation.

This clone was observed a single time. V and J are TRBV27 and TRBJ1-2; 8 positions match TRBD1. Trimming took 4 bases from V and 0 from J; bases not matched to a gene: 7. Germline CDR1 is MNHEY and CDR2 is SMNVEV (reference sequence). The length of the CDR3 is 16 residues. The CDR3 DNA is TGTGCCAGCAGTTCGGACAGGGACACAGCTAACTATGGCTACACCTTC. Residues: CASSSDRDTANYGYTF.

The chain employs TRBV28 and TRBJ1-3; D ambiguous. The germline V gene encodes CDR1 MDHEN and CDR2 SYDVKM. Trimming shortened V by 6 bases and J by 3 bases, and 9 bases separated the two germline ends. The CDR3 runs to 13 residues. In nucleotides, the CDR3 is TGTGCCAGCAGCACCGCCAGTGGAAACACCATATATTTT. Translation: CASSTASGNTIYF.

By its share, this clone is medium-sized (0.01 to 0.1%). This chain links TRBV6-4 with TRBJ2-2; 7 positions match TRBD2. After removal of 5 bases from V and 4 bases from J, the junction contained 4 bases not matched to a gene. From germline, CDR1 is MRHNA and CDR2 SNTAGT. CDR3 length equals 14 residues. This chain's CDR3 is CASSRLAATGELFF. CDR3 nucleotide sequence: TGTGCCAGCAGTCGGCTAGCGGCCACCGGGGAGCTGTTTTTT.

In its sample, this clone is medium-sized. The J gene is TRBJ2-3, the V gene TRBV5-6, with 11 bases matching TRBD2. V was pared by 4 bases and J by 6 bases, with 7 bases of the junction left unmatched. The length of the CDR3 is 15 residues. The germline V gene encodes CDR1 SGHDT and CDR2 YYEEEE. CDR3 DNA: TGTGCCAGCAGCCTCCCGACTAGCGGGGTGGATACGCAGTATTTT. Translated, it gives CASSLPTSGVDTQYF.

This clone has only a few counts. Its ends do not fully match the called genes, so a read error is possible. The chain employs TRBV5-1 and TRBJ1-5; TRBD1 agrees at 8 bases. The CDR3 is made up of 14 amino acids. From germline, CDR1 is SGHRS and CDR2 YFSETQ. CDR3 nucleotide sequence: TGTGCCAGCAGCTACGGACAGGGCGGGCAGCCCCAGCATTTT. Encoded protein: CASSYGQGGQPQHF.

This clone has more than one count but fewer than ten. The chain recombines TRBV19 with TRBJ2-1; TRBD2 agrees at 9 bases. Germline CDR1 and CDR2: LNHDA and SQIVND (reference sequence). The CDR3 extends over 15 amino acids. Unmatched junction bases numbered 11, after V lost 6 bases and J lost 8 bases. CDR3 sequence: CASRVAGAVAHEQFF. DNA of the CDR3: TGTGCCAGTAGGGTAGCGGGAGCTGTAGCGCATGAGCAGTTCTTC.

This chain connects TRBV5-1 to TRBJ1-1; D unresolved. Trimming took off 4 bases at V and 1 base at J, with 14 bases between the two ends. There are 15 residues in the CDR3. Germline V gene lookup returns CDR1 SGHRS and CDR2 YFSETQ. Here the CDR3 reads CASSPLIERNTEAFF. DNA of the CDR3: TGCGCCAGCAGCCCCCTTATTGAGAGGAACACTGAAGCTTTCTTT.

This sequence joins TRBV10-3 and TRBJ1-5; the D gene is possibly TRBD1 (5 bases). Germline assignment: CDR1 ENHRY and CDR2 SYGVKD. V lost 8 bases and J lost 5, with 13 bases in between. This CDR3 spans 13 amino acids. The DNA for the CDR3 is TGTGCCATCGGTTCCGGGGACTATCAGCCCCAGCATTTT. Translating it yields CAIGSGDYQPQHF.

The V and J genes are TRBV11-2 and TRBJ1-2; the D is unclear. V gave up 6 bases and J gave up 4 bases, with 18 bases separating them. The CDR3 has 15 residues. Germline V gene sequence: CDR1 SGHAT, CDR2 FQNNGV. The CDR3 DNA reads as TGTGCCAGCAGGCTAACCCTCGGCACAGCCTATGGCTACACCTTC. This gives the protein CASRLTLGTAYGYTF. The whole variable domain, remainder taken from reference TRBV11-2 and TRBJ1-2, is EAGVAQSPRYKIIEKRQSVAFWCNPISGHATLYWYQQILGQGPKLLIQFQNNGVVDDSQLPKDRFSAERLKGVDSTLKIQPAKLEDSAVYLCASRLTLGTAYGYTFGSGTRLTVV.

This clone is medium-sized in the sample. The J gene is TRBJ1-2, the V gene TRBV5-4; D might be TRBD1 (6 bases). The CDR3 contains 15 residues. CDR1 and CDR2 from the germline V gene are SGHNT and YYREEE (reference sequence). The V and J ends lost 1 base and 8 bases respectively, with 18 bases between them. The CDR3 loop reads CASSLIGPGVEGYTF. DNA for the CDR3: TGTGCCAGCAGCTTGATAGGCCCAGGGGTAGAAGGCTACACCTTC.

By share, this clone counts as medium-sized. CDR3 bases: TGTGCCATCAAGGGGGTGGGACAGGCCAGCGGCTACACCTTC. It yields the protein CAIKGVGQASGYTF. V gene TRBV10-3 combines with J gene TRBJ1-2, with TRBD1 identical over 8 bases. Looked up from germline, CDR1 is ENHRY and CDR2 is SYGVKD. V lost 7 bases to trimming and J lost 8 bases; unmatched junction nucleotides: 12. The CDR3 sequence is 14 residues long.

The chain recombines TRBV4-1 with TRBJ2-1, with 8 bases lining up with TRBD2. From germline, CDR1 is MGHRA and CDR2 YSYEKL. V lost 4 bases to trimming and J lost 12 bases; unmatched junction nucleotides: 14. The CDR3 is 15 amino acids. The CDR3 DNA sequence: TGCGCCAGCAGCCCCGGAAGGCCGGGAGGGCCGGGGCAGTTCTTC. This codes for CASSPGRPGGPGQFF.

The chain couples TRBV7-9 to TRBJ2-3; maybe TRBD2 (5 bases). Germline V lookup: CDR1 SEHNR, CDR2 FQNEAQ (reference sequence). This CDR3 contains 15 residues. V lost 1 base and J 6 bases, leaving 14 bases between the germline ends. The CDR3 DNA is TGTGCCAGCAGCTTAGGGTTCGCTAGCCCGGATACGCAGTATTTT. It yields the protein CASSLGFASPDTQYF. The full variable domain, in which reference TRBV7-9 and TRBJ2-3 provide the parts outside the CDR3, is DTGVSQNPRHKITKRGQNVTFRCDPISEHNRLYWYRQTLGQGPEFLTYFQNEAQLEKSRLLSDRFSAERPKGSFSTLEIQRTEQGDSAMYLCASSLGFASPDTQYFGPGTRLTVL.

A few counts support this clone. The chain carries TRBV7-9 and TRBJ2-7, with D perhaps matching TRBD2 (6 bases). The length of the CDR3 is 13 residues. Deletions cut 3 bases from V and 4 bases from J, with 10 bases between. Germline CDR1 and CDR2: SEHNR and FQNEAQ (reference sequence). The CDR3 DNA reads TGTGCCAGCAGCTTGGCCGGGGGTTACGAGCAGTACTTC. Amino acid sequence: CASSLAGGYEQYF.

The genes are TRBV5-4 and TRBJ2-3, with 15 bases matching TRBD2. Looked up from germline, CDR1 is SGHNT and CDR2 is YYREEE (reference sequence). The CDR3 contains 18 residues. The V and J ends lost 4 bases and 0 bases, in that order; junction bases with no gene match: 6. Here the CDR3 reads CASSQGLAGGPSTDTQYF. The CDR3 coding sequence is TGTGCCAGCAGCCAAGGACTAGCGGGGGGGCCTAGCACAGATACGCAGTATTTT. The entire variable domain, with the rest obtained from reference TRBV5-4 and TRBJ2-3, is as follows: ETGVTQSPTHLIKTRGQQVTLRCSSQSGHNTVSWYQQALGQGPQFIFQYYREEENGRGNFPPRFSGLQFPNYSSELNVNALELDDSALYLCASSQGLAGGPSTDTQYFGPGTRLTVL.